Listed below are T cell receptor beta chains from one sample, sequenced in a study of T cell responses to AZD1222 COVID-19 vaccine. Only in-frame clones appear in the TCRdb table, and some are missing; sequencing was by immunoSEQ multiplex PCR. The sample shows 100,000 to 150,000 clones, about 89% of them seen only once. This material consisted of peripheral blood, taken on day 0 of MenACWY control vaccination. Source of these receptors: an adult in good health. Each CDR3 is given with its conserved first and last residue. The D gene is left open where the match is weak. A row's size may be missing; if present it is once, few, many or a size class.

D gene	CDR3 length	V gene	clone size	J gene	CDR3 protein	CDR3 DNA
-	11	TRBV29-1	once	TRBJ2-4	CSVQIKNIQYF	TGCAGCGTTCAGATTAAAAACATTCAGTACTTC
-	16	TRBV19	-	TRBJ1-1	CASSMAKGRMNTEAFF	TGTGCCAGTAGTATGGCAAAGGGACGTATGAACACTGAAGCTTTCTTT
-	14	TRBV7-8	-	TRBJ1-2	CASSLADPTRGYTF	TGTGCCAGCAGCTTAGCGGACCCAACTAGGGGCTACACCTTC
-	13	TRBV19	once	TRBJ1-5	CASIGLGNQPQHF	TGTGCCAGTATTGGTTTAGGGAATCAGCCCCAGCATTTT
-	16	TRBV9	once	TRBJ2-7	CASSARDVPYFYEQYF	TGTGCCAGCAGCGCGAGAGACGTACCCTATTTTTACGAGCAGTACTTC
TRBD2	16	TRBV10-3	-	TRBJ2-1	CAISEYGLAGVREQFF	TGTGCCATCAGTGAGTACGGACTAGCGGGAGTTAGGGAGCAGTTCTTC
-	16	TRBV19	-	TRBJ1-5	CASSIEPGFRNQPQHF	TGTGCCAGTAGTATTGAGCCGGGTTTTCGCAATCAGCCCCAGCATTTT
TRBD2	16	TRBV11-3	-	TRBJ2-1	CASSLGWTSVRKAQFF	TGTGCCAGCAGCTTAGGGTGGACTAGCGTTCGTAAGGCGCAGTTCTTC
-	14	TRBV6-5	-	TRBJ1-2	CASRRPYDRYGYTF	TGTGCCAGCAGACGACCGTACGACCGCTATGGCTACACCTTC
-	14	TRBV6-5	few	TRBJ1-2	CASSYGSAGYGYTF	TGTGCCAGCAGTTACGGCTCCGCTGGGTATGGCTACACCTTC
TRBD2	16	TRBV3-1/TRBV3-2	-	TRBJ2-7	CASSLSRLAGGYEQYF	TGTGCCAGCAGCCTGTCCCGACTAGCGGGAGGCTACGAGCAGTACTTC
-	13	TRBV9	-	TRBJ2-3	CASSVGPPDTQYF	TGTGCCAGCAGCGTAGGGCCACCGGATACGCAGTATTTT
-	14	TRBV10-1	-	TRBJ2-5	CASSESGGQETQYF	TGCGCCAGCAGTGAGTCGGGAGGCCAAGAGACCCAGTACTTC
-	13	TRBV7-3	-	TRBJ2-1	CASSYREYNEQFF	TGTGCCAGCAGCTACCGGGAATACAATGAGCAGTTCTTC
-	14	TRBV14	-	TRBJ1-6	CASSQTGPSSPLHF	TGTGCCAGCAGCCAGACAGGCCCCAGTTCACCCCTCCACTTT
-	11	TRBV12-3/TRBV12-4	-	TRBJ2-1	CASFPESEQFF	TGTGCCAGCTTCCCAGAGAGTGAGCAGTTCTTC
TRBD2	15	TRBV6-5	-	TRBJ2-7	CASQILAGGAYEQYF	TGTGCCAGCCAAATACTAGCGGGAGGCGCCTACGAGCAGTACTTC
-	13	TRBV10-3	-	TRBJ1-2	CAISPDRNYGYTF	TGTGCCATCAGTCCCGACAGGAACTATGGCTACACCTTC
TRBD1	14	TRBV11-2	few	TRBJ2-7	CASSPRGQGYEQYF	TGTGCCAGCAGCCCACGGGGACAGGGGTACGAGCAGTACTTC
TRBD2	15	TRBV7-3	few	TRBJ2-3	CASSLNAGGQDTQYF	TGTGCCAGCAGCTTAAATGCGGGAGGCCAAGATACGCAGTATTTT
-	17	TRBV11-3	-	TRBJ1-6	CASSFGTGTGLVSPLHF	TGTGCCAGCAGCTTCGGAACAGGGACTGGGTTAGTGTCACCCCTCCACTTT
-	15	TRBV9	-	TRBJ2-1	CASSVVGTSPSEQFF	TGTGCCAGCAGCGTAGTGGGGACCAGCCCTAGTGAGCAGTTCTTC
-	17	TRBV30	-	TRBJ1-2	CAWLGAFRVGSNYGYTF	TGTGCCTGGCTTGGCGCATTTCGCGTAGGGTCTAACTATGGCTACACCTTC
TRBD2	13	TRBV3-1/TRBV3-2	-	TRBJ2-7	CASSQASGYEQYF	TGTGCCAGCAGCCAAGCTAGCGGCTACGAGCAGTACTTC
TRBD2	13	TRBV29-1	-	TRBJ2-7	CSVGGLASGEQYF	TGCAGCGTTGGAGGACTAGCCTCCGGCGAGCAGTACTTC
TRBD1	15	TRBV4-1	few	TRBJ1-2	CASSQTPGTDYGYTF	TGCGCCAGCAGCCAAACCCCCGGGACAGACTATGGCTACACCTTC
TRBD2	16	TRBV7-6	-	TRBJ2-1	CASSSLLRGGYNEQFF	TGTGCCAGCAGCTCCCTATTGCGGGGGGGATACAATGAGCAGTTCTTC
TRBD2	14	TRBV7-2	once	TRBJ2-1	CASSSAGVYNEQFF	TGTGCCAGCAGCTCGGCGGGAGTGTACAATGAGCAGTTCTTC
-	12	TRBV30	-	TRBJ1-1	CAWSGGWTEAFF	TGTGCCTGGAGCGGTGGGTGGACTGAAGCTTTCTTT
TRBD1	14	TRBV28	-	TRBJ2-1	CASSGDRGINEQFF	TGTGCCAGCAGTGGGGACAGGGGGATCAATGAGCAGTTCTTC
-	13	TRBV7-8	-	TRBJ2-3	CASSYPSTDTQYF	TGTGCCAGCAGCTATCCTAGCACAGATACGCAGTATTTT
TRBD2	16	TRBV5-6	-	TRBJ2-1	CASSLVGLAGSIGQFF	TGTGCCAGCAGCTTGGTGGGGCTAGCGGGGTCCATCGGGCAGTTCTTC
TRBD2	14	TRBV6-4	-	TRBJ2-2	CASTREEGTGELFF	TGTGCCAGCACTCGGGAGGAGGGCACCGGGGAGCTGTTTTTT
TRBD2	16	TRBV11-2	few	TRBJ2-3	CASSLASSGSGDTQYF	TGTGCCAGCAGCTTAGCCTCTAGCGGGAGTGGAGATACGCAGTATTTT
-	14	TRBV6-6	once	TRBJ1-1	CASSHQWGDTEAFF	TGTGCCAGCAGCCATCAGTGGGGGGACACTGAAGCTTTCTTT
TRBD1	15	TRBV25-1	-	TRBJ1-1	CASSPWDRPNTEAFF	TGTGCCAGCAGTCCATGGGACAGACCGAACACTGAAGCTTTCTTT
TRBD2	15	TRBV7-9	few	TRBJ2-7	CASRPASSGRDEQYF	TGTGCCAGCAGACCAGCATCTAGCGGGAGAGACGAGCAGTACTTC
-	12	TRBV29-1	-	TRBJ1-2	CSVNRQLGGYTF	TGCAGCGTTAATCGGCAACTGGGCGGCTACACCTTC
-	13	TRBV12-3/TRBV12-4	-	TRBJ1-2	CASSLPGNYGYTF	TGTGCCAGCAGTTTGCCGGGTAACTATGGCTACACCTTC
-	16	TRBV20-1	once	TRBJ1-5	CSASNNGGGLSQPQHF	TGCAGTGCTAGTAATAACGGAGGGGGATTGAGTCAGCCCCAGCATTTT
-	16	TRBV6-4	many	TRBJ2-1	CASSVSGAGQYNEQFF	TGTGCCAGCAGTGTATCCGGGGCAGGGCAATACAATGAGCAGTTCTTC
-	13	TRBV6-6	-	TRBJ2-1	CASSSLRPNEQFF	TGTGCCAGCAGCTCCCTTCGTCCCAATGAGCAGTTCTTC
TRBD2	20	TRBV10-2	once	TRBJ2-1	CASRPPPLAGGRSSYNEQFF	TGCGCCAGCAGGCCTCCTCCCCTAGCGGGAGGCCGCAGCTCCTACAATGAGCAGTTCTTC
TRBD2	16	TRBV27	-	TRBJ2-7	CASSWTSGRPSYEQYF	TGTGCCAGCAGTTGGACTAGCGGGAGACCCAGCTACGAGCAGTACTTC
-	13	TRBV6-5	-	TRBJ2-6	CASRGAGANVLTF	TGTGCCAGCAGAGGGGCTGGGGCCAACGTCCTGACTTTC
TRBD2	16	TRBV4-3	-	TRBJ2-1	CASSQDLAGSYNEQFF	TGCGCCAGCAGCCAAGATCTAGCGGGAAGCTACAATGAGCAGTTCTTC
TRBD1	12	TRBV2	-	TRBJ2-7	CASRQGNYEQYF	TGTGCCTCGCGACAGGGAAACTACGAGCAGTACTTC
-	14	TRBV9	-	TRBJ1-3	CASSVVEVGNTIYF	TGTGCCAGCAGCGTAGTCGAAGTCGGAAACACCATATATTTT
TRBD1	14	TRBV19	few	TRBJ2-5	CASRGTGGGETQYF	TGTGCCAGTAGGGGGACAGGGGGCGGAGAGACCCAGTACTTC
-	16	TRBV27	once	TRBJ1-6	CASSLSWDLYNSPLHF	TGTGCCAGCAGTTTATCGTGGGACCTCTATAATTCACCCCTCCACTTT
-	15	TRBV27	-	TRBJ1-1	CASSFATTMNTEAFF	TGTGCCAGCAGTTTCGCCACGACGATGAACACTGAAGCTTTCTTT
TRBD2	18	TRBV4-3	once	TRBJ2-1	CASSQGTSGPSSYNEQFF	TGCGCCAGCAGCCAAGGGACTAGCGGGCCGAGCTCCTACAATGAGCAGTTCTTC
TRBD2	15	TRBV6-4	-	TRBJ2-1	CASSDSPSGRGEQFF	TGTGCCAGCAGTGACTCGCCTAGCGGGAGAGGGGAGCAGTTCTTC
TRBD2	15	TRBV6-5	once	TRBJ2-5	CASSYSAGDQETQYF	TGTGCCAGCAGTTACTCGGCGGGGGACCAAGAGACCCAGTACTTC
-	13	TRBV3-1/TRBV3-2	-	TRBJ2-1	CASSQQGGSEQFF	TGTGCCAGCAGCCAGCAAGGGGGAAGTGAGCAGTTCTTC
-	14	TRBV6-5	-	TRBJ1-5	CASSYRGSNQPQHF	TGTGCCAGCAGTTATAGGGGTAGCAATCAGCCCCAGCATTTT
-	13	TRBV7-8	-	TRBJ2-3	CASSLQSTDTQYF	TGTGCCAGCAGCTTACAAAGCACAGATACGCAGTATTTT